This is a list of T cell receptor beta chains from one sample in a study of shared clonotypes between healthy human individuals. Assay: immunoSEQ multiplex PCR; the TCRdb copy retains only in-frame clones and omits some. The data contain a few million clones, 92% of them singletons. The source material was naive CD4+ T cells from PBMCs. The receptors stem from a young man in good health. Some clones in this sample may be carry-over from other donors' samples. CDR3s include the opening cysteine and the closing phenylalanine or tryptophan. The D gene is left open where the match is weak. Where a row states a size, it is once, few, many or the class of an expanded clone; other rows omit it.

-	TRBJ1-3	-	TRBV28	CASSSWTAYYEGNTIYF	TGTGCCAGCAGCTCCTGGACAGCTTACTACGAGGGAAACACCATATATTTT
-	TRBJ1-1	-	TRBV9	CASSVDPGPTNTEAFF	TGTGCCAGCAGCGTAGATCCAGGACCCACGAACACTGAAGCTTTCTTT
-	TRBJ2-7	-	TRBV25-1	CASTRGERYEQYF	TGTGCCAGCACTAGGGGGGAAAGGTACGAGCAGTACTTC
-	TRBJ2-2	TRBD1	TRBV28	CASSRGQGGSSSSPGELFF	TGTGCCAGCAGCCGGGGACAGGGAGGTAGTAGCTCGTCCCCCGGGGAGCTGTTTTTT
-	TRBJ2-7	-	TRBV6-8	CASSFGQSYEQYF	TGTGCCAGCAGTTTTGGACAGTCCTACGAGCAGTACTTC
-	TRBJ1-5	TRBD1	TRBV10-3	CAIGTGNGPQHF	TGTGCCATCGGGACAGGCAATGGGCCCCAGCATTTT
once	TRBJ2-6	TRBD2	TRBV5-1	CASSSPGGRVISGANVLTF	TGCGCCAGCAGCTCCCCGGGAGGCAGGGTTATCTCTGGGGCCAACGTCCTGACTTTC
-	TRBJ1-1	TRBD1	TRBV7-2	CASSSQGARAEAFF	TGTGCCAGCAGCTCTCAGGGGGCGCGGGCTGAAGCTTTCTTT
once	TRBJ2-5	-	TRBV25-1	CASSWGTTPLETQYF	TGTGCCAGCAGTTGGGGCACCACCCCATTGGAGACCCAGTACTTC
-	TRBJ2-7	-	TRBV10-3	CAISPGPGTDEQYF	TGTGCCATCAGCCCGGGGCCAGGAACGGACGAGCAGTACTTC
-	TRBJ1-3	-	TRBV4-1	CASSRAGQSSGNTIYF	TGCGCCAGCAGCCGGGCCGGACAGAGCTCTGGAAACACCATATATTTT
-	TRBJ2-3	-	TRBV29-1	CSEGEATDTQYF	TGCAGCGAAGGCGAGGCCACAGATACGCAGTATTTT
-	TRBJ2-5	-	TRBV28	CASSLFPGGGETQYF	TGTGCCAGCAGCCTATTCCCAGGGGGGGGTGAGACCCAGTACTTC
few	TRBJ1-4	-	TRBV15	CATSRGNEKLFF	TGTGCCACCAGCAGAGGGAATGAAAAACTGTTTTTT
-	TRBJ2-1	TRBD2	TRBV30	CAWRLAGASNEQFF	TGTGCCTGGAGGCTAGCGGGAGCGTCCAATGAGCAGTTCTTC
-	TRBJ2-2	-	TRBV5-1	CASSLIFGELFF	TGCGCCAGCAGCTTGATATTCGGGGAGCTGTTTTTT
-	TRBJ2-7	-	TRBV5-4	CASSLGGAPYEQYF	TGTGCCAGCAGCTTAGGGGGGGCCCCCTACGAGCAGTACTTC
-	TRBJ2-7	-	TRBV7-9	CASSLRTNTYEQYF	TGTGCCAGCAGCCTAAGGACAAATACCTACGAGCAGTACTTC
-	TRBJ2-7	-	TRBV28	CASSLGTFYEQYF	TGTGCCAGCAGTTTGGGGACGTTCTACGAGCAGTACTTC
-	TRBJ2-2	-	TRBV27	CASSLLTGELFF	TGTGCCAGCAGTTTATTGACCGGGGAGCTGTTTTTT
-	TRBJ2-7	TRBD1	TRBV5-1	CASSLGDRGGEEQYF	TGCGCCAGCAGCTTGGGGGACAGGGGAGGTGAGGAGCAGTACTTC
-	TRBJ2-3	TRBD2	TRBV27	CASSQTSGRTDTQYF	TGTGCCAGCAGTCAGACTAGCGGGAGAACAGATACGCAGTATTTT
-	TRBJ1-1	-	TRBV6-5	CASSNRRTLSTEAFF	TGTGCCAGCAGTAACAGAAGAACCCTCAGCACTGAAGCTTTCTTT
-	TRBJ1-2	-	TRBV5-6	CASSPVRAYGYTF	TGTGCCAGCAGCCCCGTGAGGGCCTATGGCTACACCTTC
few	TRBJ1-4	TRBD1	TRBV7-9	CASSSRGWELFF	TGTGCCAGCAGCTCCAGGGGGTGGGAACTGTTTTTT
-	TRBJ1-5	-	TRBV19	CASSMGVGNQPQHF	TGTGCCAGTAGTATGGGAGTGGGCAATCAGCCCCAGCATTTT
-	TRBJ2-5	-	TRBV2	CARSSGTQETQYF	TGTGCCAGAAGCTCCGGGACCCAAGAGACCCAGTACTTC
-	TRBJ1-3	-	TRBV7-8	CASSRQASGNTIYF	TGTGCCAGCTCACGACAGGCCTCTGGAAACACCATATATTTT
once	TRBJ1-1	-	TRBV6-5	CASSQRNTEAFF	TGTGCCAGCAGCCAGAGGAACACTGAAGCTTTCTTT
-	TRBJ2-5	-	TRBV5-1	CASSLPGRRETQYF	TGCGCCAGCAGCTTACCGGGACGCCGAGAGACCCAGTACTTC
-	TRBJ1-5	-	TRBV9	CASSPRGGLNQPQHF	TGTGCCAGCAGCCCCCGGGGGGGGCTTAATCAGCCCCAGCATTTT
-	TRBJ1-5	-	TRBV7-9	CASSLVAGARAQPQHF	TGTGCCAGCAGCTTAGTCGCAGGGGCCCGGGCCCAGCCCCAGCATTTT
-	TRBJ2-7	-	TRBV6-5	CASSVGDRNEQYF	TGTGCCAGCAGTGTAGGGGATAGAAACGAGCAGTACTTC
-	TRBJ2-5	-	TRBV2	CASSEELLERGTQYF	TGTGCCAGCAGTGAAGAGCTCCTCGAGAGGGGGACCCAGTACTTC
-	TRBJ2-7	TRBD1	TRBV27	CASSSRQGQLTSYEQYF	TGTGCCAGCAGTTCTAGACAGGGACAACTCACCTCCTACGAGCAGTACTTC
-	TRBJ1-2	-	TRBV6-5	CASSSNRDGYTF	TGTGCCAGCAGTTCGAACAGGGATGGCTACACCTTC
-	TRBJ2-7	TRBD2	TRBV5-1	CASSFGSGGTYEQYF	TGCGCCAGCAGCTTCGGCAGCGGGGGTACCTACGAGCAGTACTTC
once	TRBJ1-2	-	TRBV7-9	CASSPKGRRAPTNYGYTF	TGTGCCAGCAGCCCAAAGGGTAGGCGAGCCCCGACTAACTATGGCTACACCTTC
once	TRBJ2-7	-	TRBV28	CASGPGGPPYEQYF	TGTGCCAGCGGACCCGGTGGACCACCCTACGAGCAGTACTTC
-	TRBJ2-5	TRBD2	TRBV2	CASSEASHASGWGETQYF	TGTGCCAGCAGTGAAGCCTCTCATGCTAGCGGGTGGGGGGAGACCCAGTACTTC
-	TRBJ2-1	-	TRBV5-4	CASSAEKIGGVSYNEQFF	TGTGCCAGCAGCGCAGAAAAAATTGGAGGGGTCTCCTACAATGAGCAGTTCTTC
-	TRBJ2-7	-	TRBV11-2	CASSPGVGSEQYF	TGTGCCAGCAGCCCGGGGGTTGGGAGCGAGCAGTACTTC
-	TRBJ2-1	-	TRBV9	CASSVARRPVGANEQFF	TGTGCCAGCAGCGTAGCTAGGCGACCTGTGGGCGCTAATGAGCAGTTCTTC
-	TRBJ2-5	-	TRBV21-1	CASSKKGGLAGVETQYF	TGTGCCAGCAGCAAAAAGGGGGGACTAGCGGGAGTAGAGACCCAGTACTTC
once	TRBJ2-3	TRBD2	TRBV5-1	CASSLVTSGRQTDTQYF	TGCGCCAGCAGCTTGGTCACTAGCGGGAGACAGACAGATACGCAGTATTTT